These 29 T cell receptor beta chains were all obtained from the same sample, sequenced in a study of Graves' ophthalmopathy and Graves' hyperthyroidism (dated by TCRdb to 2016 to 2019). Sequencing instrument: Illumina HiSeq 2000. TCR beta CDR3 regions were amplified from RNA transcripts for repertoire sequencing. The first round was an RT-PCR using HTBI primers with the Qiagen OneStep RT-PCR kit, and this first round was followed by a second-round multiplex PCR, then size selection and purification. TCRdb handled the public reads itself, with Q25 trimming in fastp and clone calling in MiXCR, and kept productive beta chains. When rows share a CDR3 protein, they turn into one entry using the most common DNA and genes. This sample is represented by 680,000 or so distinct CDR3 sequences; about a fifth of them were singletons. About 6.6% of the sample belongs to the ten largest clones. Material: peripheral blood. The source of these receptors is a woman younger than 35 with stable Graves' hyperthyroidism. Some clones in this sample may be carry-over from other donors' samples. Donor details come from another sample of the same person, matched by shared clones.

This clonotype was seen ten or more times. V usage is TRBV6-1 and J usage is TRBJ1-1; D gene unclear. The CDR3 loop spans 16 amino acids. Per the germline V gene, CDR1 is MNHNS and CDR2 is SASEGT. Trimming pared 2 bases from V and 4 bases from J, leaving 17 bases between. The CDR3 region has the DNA TGTGCCAGCAGTGAAAAACAGTTATACCTCCTCACTGAAGCTTTCTTT. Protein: CASSEKQLYLLTEAFF.

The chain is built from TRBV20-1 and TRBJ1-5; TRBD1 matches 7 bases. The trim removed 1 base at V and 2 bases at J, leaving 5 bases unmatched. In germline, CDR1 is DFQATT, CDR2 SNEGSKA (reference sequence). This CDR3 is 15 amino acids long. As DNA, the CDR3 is TGCAGTGCTAGAGCCCCAGGGGGAGGCAATCAGCCCCAGCATTTT. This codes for CSARAPGGGNQPQHF.

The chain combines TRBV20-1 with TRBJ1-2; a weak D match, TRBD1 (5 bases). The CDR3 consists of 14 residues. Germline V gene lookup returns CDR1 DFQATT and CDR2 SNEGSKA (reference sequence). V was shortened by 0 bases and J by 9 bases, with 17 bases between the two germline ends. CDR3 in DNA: TGCAGTGCTAGAGATGGGTTGGGGCGTCCGAGCTACACCTTC. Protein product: CSARDGLGRPSYTF.

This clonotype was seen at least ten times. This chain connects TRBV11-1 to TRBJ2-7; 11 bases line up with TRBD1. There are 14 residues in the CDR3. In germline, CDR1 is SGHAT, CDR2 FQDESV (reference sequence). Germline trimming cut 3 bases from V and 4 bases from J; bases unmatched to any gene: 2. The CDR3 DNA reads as TGTGCCAGCAGCTTGTGGGACAGGGGGTACGAGCAGTACTTC. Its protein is CASSLWDRGYEQYF.

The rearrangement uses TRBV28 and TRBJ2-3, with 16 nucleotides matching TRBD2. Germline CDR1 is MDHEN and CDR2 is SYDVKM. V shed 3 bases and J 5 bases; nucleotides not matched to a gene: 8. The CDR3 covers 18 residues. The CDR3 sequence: CASSLRGLAGGPIDTQYF. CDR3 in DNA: TGTGCCAGCAGTTTGAGGGGACTAGCGGGGGGGCCAATAGATACGCAGTATTTT.

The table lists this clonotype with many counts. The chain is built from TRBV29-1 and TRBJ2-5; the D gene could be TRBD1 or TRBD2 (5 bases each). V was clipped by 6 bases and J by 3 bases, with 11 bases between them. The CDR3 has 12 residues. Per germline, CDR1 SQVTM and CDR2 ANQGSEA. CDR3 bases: TGCAGCGTACGAGGGGCGGAAGAGACCCAGTACTTC. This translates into CSVRGAEETQYF.

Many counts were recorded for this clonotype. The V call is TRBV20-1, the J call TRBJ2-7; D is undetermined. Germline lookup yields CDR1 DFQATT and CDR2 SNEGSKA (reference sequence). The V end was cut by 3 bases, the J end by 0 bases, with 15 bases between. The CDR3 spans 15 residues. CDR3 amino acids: CSARVSFHSSYEQYF. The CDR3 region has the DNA TGCAGTGCTAGGGTGTCGTTCCACAGCTCCTACGAGCAGTACTTC.

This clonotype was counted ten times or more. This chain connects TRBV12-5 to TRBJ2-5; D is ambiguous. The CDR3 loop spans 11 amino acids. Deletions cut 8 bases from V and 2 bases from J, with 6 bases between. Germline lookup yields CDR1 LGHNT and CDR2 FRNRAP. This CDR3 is CASLAQETQYF. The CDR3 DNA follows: TGTGCTAGTTTGGCGCAAGAGACCCAGTACTTC.

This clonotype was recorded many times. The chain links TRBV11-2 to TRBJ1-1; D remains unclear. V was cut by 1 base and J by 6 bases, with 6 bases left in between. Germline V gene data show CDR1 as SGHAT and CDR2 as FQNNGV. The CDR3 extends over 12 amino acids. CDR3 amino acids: CASSLGPPEAFF. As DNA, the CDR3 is TGTGCCAGCAGCTTAGGGCCCCCTGAAGCTTTCTTT.

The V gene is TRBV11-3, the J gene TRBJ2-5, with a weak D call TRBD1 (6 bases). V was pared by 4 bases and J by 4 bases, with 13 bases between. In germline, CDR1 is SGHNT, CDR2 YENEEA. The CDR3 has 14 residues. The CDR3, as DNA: TGTGCCAGCAGCTCAGAGGGGGTGATAGAGACCCAGTACTTC. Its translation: CASSSEGVIETQYF.

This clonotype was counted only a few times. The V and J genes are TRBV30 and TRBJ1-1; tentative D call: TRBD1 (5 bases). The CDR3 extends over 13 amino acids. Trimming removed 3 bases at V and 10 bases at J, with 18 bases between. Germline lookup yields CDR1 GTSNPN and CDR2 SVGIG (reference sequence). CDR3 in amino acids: CAWSLTRVGAAFF. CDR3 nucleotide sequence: TGTGCCTGGAGCCTAACCAGGGTAGGGGCAGCTTTCTTT.

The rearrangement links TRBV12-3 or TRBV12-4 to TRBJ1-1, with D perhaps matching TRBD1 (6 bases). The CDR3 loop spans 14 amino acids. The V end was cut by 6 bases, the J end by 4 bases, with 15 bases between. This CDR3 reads CASSEGGFGTEAFF. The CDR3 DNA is TGTGCCAGCAGCGAAGGGGGGTTCGGCACTGAAGCTTTCTTT.

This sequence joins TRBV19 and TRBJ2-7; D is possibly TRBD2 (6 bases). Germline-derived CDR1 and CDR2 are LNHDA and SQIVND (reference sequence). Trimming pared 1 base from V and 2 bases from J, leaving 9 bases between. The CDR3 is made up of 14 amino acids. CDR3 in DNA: TGTGCCAGTAGTATAGGGGACTTAGCCTACGAGCAGTACTTC. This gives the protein CASSIGDLAYEQYF.

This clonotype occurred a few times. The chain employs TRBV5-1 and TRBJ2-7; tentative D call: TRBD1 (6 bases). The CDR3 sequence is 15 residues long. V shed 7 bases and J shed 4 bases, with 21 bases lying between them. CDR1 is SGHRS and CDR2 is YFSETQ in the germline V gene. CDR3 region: CASSSKAGVSYEQYF. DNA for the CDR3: TGCGCCAGCTCAAGCAAGGCAGGGGTGTCGTACGAGCAGTACTTC.

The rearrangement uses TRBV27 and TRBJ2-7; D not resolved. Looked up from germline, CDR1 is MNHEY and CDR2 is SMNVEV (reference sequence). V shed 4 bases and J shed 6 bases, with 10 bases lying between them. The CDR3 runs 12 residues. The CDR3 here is CASSSDLREQYF. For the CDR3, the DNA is TGTGCCAGCAGTTCGGACCTCCGCGAGCAGTACTTC.

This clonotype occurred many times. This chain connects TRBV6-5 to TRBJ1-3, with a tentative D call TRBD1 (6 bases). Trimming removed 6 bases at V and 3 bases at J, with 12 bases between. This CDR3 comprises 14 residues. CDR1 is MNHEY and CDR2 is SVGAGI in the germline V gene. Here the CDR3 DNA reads TGTGCCAGCAGGCCTACAGGGTATGGAAACACCATATATTTT. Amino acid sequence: CASRPTGYGNTIYF.

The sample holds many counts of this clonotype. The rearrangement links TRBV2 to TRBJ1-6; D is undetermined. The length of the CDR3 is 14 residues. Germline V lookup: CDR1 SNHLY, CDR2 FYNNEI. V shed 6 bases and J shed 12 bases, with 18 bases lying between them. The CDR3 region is CASRTAHAVGPLHF. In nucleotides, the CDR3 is TGTGCCAGCAGGACGGCTCATGCCGTAGGACCCCTCCACTTT.

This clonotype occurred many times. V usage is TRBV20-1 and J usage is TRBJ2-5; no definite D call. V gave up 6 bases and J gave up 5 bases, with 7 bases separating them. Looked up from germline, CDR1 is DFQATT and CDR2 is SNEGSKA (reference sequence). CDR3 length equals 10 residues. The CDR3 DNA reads TGCAGTGCGGTCCCGGAGACCCAGTACTTC. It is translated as CSAVPETQYF.

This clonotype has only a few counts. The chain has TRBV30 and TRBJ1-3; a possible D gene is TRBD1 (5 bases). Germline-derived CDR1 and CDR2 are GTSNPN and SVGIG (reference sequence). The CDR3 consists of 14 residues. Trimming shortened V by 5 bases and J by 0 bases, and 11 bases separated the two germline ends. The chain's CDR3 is CAWGGRFSGNTIYF. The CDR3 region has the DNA TGTGCCTGGGGGGGACGTTTCTCTGGAAACACCATATATTTT. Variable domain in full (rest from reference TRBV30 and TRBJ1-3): SQTIHQWPATLVQPVGSPLSLECTVEGTSNPNLYWYRQAAGRGLQLLFYSVGIGQISSEVPQNLSASRPQDRQFILSSKKLLLSDSGFYLCAWGGRFSGNTIYFGEGSWLTVV.

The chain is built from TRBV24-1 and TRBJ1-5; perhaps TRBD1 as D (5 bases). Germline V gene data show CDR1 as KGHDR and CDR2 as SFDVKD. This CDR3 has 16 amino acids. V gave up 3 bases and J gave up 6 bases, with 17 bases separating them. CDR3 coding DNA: TGTGCCACCAGTGATCAAACAGGTCAAGGCCCTCAGCCCCAGCATTTT. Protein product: CATSDQTGQGPQPQHF.

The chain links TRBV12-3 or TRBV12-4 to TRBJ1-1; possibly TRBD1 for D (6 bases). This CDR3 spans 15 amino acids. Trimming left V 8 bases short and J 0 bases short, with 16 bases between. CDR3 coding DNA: TGTGCCAGCCACCAGTCGGGGGCAATGAACACTGAAGCTTTCTTT. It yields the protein CASHQSGAMNTEAFF.

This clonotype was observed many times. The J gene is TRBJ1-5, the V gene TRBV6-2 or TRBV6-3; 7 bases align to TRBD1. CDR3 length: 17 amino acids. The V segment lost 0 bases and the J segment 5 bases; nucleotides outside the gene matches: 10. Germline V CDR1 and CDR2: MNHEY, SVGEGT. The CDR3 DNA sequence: TGTGCCAGCAGTTACTCGATGAGTAGGGGGCAGGATCAGCCCCAGCATTTT. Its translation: CASSYSMSRGQDQPQHF.

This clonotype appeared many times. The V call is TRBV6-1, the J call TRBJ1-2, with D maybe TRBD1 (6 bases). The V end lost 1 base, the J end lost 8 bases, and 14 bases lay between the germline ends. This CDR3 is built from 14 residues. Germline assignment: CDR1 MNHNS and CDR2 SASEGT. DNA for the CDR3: TGTGCCAGCAGTGAAGTTGGGCAGGGGTACGGCTACACCTTC. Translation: CASSEVGQGYGYTF.

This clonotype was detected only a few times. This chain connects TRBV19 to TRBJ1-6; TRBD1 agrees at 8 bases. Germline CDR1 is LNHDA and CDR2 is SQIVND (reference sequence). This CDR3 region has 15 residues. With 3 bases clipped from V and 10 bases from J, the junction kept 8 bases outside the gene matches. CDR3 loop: CASSMGQDLRSPLHF. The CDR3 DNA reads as TGTGCCAGTAGTATGGGACAGGACTTGCGATCACCCCTCCACTTT.

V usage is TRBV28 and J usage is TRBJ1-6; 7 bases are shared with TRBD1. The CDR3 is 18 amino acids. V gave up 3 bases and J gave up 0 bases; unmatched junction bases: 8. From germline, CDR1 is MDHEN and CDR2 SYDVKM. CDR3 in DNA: TGTGCCAGCAGTTTTAAGAACAGGGGCAGCTCCTATAATTCACCCCTCCACTTT. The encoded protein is CASSFKNRGSSYNSPLHF.

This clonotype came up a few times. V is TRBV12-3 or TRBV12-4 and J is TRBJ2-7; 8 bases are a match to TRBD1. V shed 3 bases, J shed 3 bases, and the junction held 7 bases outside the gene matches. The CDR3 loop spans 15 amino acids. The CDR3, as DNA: TGTGCCAGCAGTTTCGGACAGGGAGACTACTACGAGCAGTACTTC. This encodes CASSFGQGDYYEQYF.

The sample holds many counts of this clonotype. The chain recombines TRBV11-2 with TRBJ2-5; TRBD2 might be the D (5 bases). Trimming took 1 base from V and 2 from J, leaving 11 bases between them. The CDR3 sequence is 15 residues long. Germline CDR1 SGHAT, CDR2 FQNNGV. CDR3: CASSLVLGEQETQYF. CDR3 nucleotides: TGTGCCAGCAGCTTAGTGCTCGGGGAACAAGAGACCCAGTACTTC.

In DNA form, the CDR3 reads TGTGCCAGCAGTATGGAGGACACCGGGGAGCTGTTTTTT. This encodes CASSMEDTGELFF. The chain carries TRBV27 and TRBJ2-2, with D perhaps TRBD2 (5 bases). The CDR3 covers 13 residues. Trimming stripped 5 bases from V and 3 bases from J, with 7 bases between. CDR1 and CDR2 (germline): MNHEY, SMNVEV (reference sequence).

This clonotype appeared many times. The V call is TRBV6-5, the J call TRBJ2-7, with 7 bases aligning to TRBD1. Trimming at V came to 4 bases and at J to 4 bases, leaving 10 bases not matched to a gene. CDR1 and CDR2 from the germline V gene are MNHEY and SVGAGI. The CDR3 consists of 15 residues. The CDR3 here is CASSSDRSGPYEQYF. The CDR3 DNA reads TGTGCCAGCAGTTCGGACAGGTCGGGGCCTTACGAGCAGTACTTC.